This TCR beta chain was recovered during a study of T cell responses to AZD1222 COVID-19 vaccine. Background on the study: Whether given at about 4 or about 12 weeks, second doses were pooled.

A note on this clone: The antigen is undetermined.

Study-level findings and limits: After two AZD1222 doses, spike-specific TCR breadth and depth rose versus day 0. Most donors were white British, females outnumbered males, and clonal diversity was possibly underestimated. Only 5 to 7 AZD1222 recipients were seropositive at baseline.

The CDR3 is made up of 15 amino acids. Produced via immunoSEQ multiplex PCR; TCRdb's table is partial and in-frame only. In the table there are 140,000 or so clones, more than 80% of which are singletons. This specimen consisted of peripheral blood, obtained on day 0 of AZD1222 vaccination. V usage is TRBV21-1 and J usage is TRBJ2-7; the D call in the table, TRBD1, was not verified against the DNA. TRBV21-1 is a documented pseudogene. The TCR originated in an adult in good health. CDR3 DNA sequence: TGTGCCAGCAGCGAACGAGACAGGGGACGATACGAGCAGTACTTC. This gives the protein CASSERDRGRYEQYF.